This T cell receptor (beta chain) emerged from a study of blood T cell repertoires in COVID-19. Study summary: Samples taken during acute and convalescent COVID-19 were collected in the United States, Italy and Spain.

The V gene lost 2 bases and the J gene lost 7 bases, with 9 bases spanning the gap. The CDR3 totals 13 residues. The V gene's germline CDR1 is SGHTA and CDR2 FQGTGA. Authors' analysis steps: Reference gene primer amplification gave nucleated cell count estimates. The method was immunoSEQ multiplex PCR; TCRdb's version includes in-frame clones alone and lacks a portion of them. Clonal size and the V and J genes are those of that table, whereas D and trimming came from the DNA. The data contain 110,000 to 150,000 clones, approximately 90% of them singletons. This clonotype originated in a woman older than 75 with acute or convalescent COVID-19. Sequenced: peripheral blood. The V and J genes are TRBV7-3 and TRBJ1-5; a weak D match, TRBD1 (5 bases). The DNA for the CDR3 is TGTGCCAGCAGCTTACGGGGGGGACAGCCCCAGCATTTT. Translated, it gives CASSLRGGQPQHF.